The rows below give T cell receptor beta chains drawn from one sample of a study of technical replicates of blood from a few donors. Here immunoSEQ multiplex PCR was the method, and the copy in TCRdb shows in-frame clones only, minus some. The table shows over 85,000 clones, with approximately 94% occurring only once. The sequenced sample was T cells isolated from PBMCs. These receptors were collected from a human donor in good health. The CDR3 runs from the conserved cysteine through the conserved F or W. D genes are given only for firm matches. Some rows have no size entry. The others give once, few or many, or a class for an expanded clone.

V gene: TRBV6-4
J gene: TRBJ1-1
D gene: TRBD1
clone size: NA
CDR3 length: 14
CDR3 DNA: TGTGCCAGCAGTGCGGGGACAGCGAACACTGAAGCTTTCTTT
CDR3 protein: CASSAGTANTEAFF

V gene: TRBV5-1
J gene: TRBJ2-1
D gene: NA
clone size: NA
CDR3 length: 15
CDR3 DNA: TGCGCCAGCAGCTTGGAGGAATACGCGGGCAATGAGCAGTTCTTC
CDR3 protein: CASSLEEYAGNEQFF

V gene: TRBV28
J gene: TRBJ2-3
D gene: TRBD1
clone size: NA
CDR3 length: 17
CDR3 DNA: TGTGCCAGCAGTTTCCTCGGGACAGGGTTTAGCACAGATACGCAGTATTTT
CDR3 protein: CASSFLGTGFSTDTQYF

V gene: TRBV5-1
J gene: TRBJ2-7
D gene: TRBD2
clone size: NA
CDR3 length: 14
CDR3 DNA: TGCGCCAGCAGCGTGGGGAGGGGTACCTACGAGCAGTACTTC
CDR3 protein: CASSVGRGTYEQYF

V gene: TRBV28
J gene: TRBJ2-4
D gene: TRBD2
clone size: NA
CDR3 length: 16
CDR3 DNA: TGTGCCAGCAGTTCGGGGACTAGCGGGAGGGCTGCCATTCAGTACTTC
CDR3 protein: CASSSGTSGRAAIQYF

V gene: TRBV5-1
J gene: TRBJ2-7
D gene: TRBD2
clone size: NA
CDR3 length: 14
CDR3 DNA: TGCGCCAGCAGCTTGGCGGGGGAGGGTTCCGAGCAGTACTTC
CDR3 protein: CASSLAGEGSEQYF

V gene: TRBV28
J gene: TRBJ2-1
D gene: TRBD2
clone size: NA
CDR3 length: 12
CDR3 DNA: TGTGCCAGCTGTTTTTCAAGCGGGAGTTGTTTCTTC
CDR3 protein: CASCFSSGSCFF

V gene: TRBV9
J gene: TRBJ2-2
D gene: TRBD2
clone size: NA
CDR3 length: 19
CDR3 DNA: TGTGCCAGCAGCGTGGGAGGGGGGACTAGCGGGGGAAAAACCGGGGAGCTGTTTTTT
CDR3 protein: CASSVGGGTSGGKTGELFF

V gene: TRBV9
J gene: TRBJ2-1
D gene: TRBD2
clone size: NA
CDR3 length: 17
CDR3 DNA: TGTGCCAGCAGCGCCTCACGCGGGGGGGCCTCCTACAATGAGCAGTTCTTC
CDR3 protein: CASSASRGGASYNEQFF

V gene: TRBV5-8
J gene: TRBJ2-7
D gene: TRBD2
clone size: NA
CDR3 length: 14
CDR3 DNA: TGTGCCAGCTTAAGACTAGCGGGTACCTACGAGCAGTACTTC
CDR3 protein: CASLRLAGTYEQYF

V gene: TRBV9
J gene: TRBJ2-1
D gene: NA
clone size: NA
CDR3 length: 13
CDR3 DNA: TGTGCCAGCAGCGGACGCCAGGGGCAGGAGCAGTTCTTC
CDR3 protein: CASSGRQGQEQFF

V gene: TRBV6-1
J gene: TRBJ1-2
D gene: TRBD1
clone size: NA
CDR3 length: 14
CDR3 DNA: TGTGCCAGCAGTGAAGGGCCAGGGGGAATAGGCTACACCTTC
CDR3 protein: CASSEGPGGIGYTF

V gene: TRBV29-1
J gene: TRBJ2-2
D gene: NA
clone size: few
CDR3 length: 12
CDR3 DNA: TGCAGCGCATCTCAGGGCCCAGGGGAGCTGTTTTTT
CDR3 protein: CSASQGPGELFF

V gene: TRBV5-1
J gene: TRBJ1-2
D gene: TRBD1
clone size: NA
CDR3 length: 16
CDR3 DNA: TGCGCCAGCAGCTTACGCGGGACAGGGTGGGACTATGGCTACACCTTC
CDR3 protein: CASSLRGTGWDYGYTF

V gene: TRBV5-6
J gene: TRBJ2-1
D gene: TRBD2
clone size: NA
CDR3 length: 15
CDR3 DNA: TGTGCCAGCAGCTTGGCCGGGACTAGCAGAAATGAGCAGTTCTTC
CDR3 protein: CASSLAGTSRNEQFF

V gene: TRBV5-1
J gene: TRBJ2-1
D gene: NA
clone size: NA
CDR3 length: 12
CDR3 DNA: TGCGCCAGCGCCGATACTATAAATGAGCAGTTCTTC
CDR3 protein: CASADTINEQFF

V gene: TRBV2
J gene: TRBJ2-3
D gene: NA
clone size: NA
CDR3 length: 12
CDR3 DNA: TGTGCCAGCAGAGTTAGCGCAGATACGCAGTATTTT
CDR3 protein: CASRVSADTQYF

V gene: TRBV5-1
J gene: TRBJ1-2
D gene: NA
clone size: once
CDR3 length: 17
CDR3 DNA: TGCGCCAGCAGCTTGACAGGGTCTCTCGTCAACGGCTATGGCTACACCTTC
CDR3 protein: CASSLTGSLVNGYGYTF

V gene: TRBV9
J gene: TRBJ1-1
D gene: NA
clone size: NA
CDR3 length: 14
CDR3 DNA: TGTGCCAGCAGCGTAGCTATACAGGGTACTGAAGCTTTCTTT
CDR3 protein: CASSVAIQGTEAFF

V gene: TRBV19
J gene: TRBJ1-6
D gene: TRBD1
clone size: NA
CDR3 length: 16
CDR3 DNA: TGTGCCAGTAGGCCAGGGGGGAGCTCCTATAATTCACCCCTCCACTTT
CDR3 protein: CASRPGGSSYNSPLHF

V gene: TRBV4-2
J gene: TRBJ2-4
D gene: TRBD2
clone size: NA
CDR3 length: 17
CDR3 DNA: TGTGCCAGCAGCCAAGAATTAGCGGGAGTAGCCAAAAACATTCAGTACTTC
CDR3 protein: CASSQELAGVAKNIQYF

V gene: TRBV5-1
J gene: TRBJ2-7
D gene: NA
clone size: NA
CDR3 length: 15
CDR3 DNA: TGCGCCAGCAGGGGTAGAGCGGACCCGGTGGAGGAGCAGTACTTC
CDR3 protein: CASRGRADPVEEQYF

V gene: TRBV29-1
J gene: TRBJ2-2
D gene: NA
clone size: NA
CDR3 length: 14
CDR3 DNA: TGCAGCGCAGAGATGGGGACAAATACCGGGGAGCTGTTTTTT
CDR3 protein: CSAEMGTNTGELFF

V gene: TRBV28
J gene: TRBJ2-7
D gene: TRBD2
clone size: NA
CDR3 length: 14
CDR3 DNA: TGTGCCAGTCGGGGGACGGGACTAGTCTACGAGCAGTACTTC
CDR3 protein: CASRGTGLVYEQYF

V gene: TRBV6-1
J gene: TRBJ2-5
D gene: NA
clone size: NA
CDR3 length: 17
CDR3 DNA: TGTGCCAGCAGTGAACCGGGTTGGAAACAGGGAAGAGGGACCCAGTACTTC
CDR3 protein: CASSEPGWKQGRGTQYF

V gene: TRBV6-1
J gene: TRBJ1-5
D gene: TRBD1
clone size: once
CDR3 length: 15
CDR3 DNA: TGTGCCAGCAGTGAAATGACAGGGAGCAATCAGCCCCAGCATTTT
CDR3 protein: CASSEMTGSNQPQHF

V gene: TRBV11-1
J gene: TRBJ2-5
D gene: TRBD2
clone size: NA
CDR3 length: 15
CDR3 DNA: TGTGCCAGCAGCCCGCAAAGCGGGGCCCAAGAGACCCAGTACTTC
CDR3 protein: CASSPQSGAQETQYF

V gene: TRBV13
J gene: TRBJ2-1
D gene: TRBD1
clone size: NA
CDR3 length: 17
CDR3 DNA: TGTGCCAGCAGCTTACCTTCCGGGACAGGGCTTAGGAGTGAGCAGTTCTTC
CDR3 protein: CASSLPSGTGLRSEQFF

V gene: TRBV5-8
J gene: TRBJ1-5
D gene: NA
clone size: once
CDR3 length: 15
CDR3 DNA: TGTGCCAGCAGCCCGGGACACGAAAGCAATCAGCCCCAGCATTTT
CDR3 protein: CASSPGHESNQPQHF

V gene: TRBV27
J gene: TRBJ1-5
D gene: TRBD1
clone size: NA
CDR3 length: 16
CDR3 DNA: TGTGCCAGCAGAAGAGACAGGGGGCGGAACGATCAGCCCCAGCATTTT
CDR3 protein: CASRRDRGRNDQPQHF

V gene: TRBV18
J gene: TRBJ1-1
D gene: NA
clone size: NA
CDR3 length: 15
CDR3 DNA: TGTGCCAGCTCACCACCGAGCGTTGCGGGGACTGAAGCTTTCTTT
CDR3 protein: CASSPPSVAGTEAFF

V gene: TRBV7-3
J gene: TRBJ2-1
D gene: NA
clone size: NA
CDR3 length: 14
CDR3 DNA: TGTGCCAGCAGTACTTCAGGGGCTTACAATGAGCAGTTCTTC
CDR3 protein: CASSTSGAYNEQFF

V gene: TRBV28
J gene: TRBJ2-7
D gene: TRBD1
clone size: NA
CDR3 length: 13
CDR3 DNA: TGTGCCAGCAGGGGACAGCCTTTCAACGAGCAGTACTTC
CDR3 protein: CASRGQPFNEQYF

V gene: TRBV11-2
J gene: TRBJ1-2
D gene: NA
clone size: NA
CDR3 length: 16
CDR3 DNA: TGTGCCAGCAGCACCCCCCGCGTAGACAGGAACTATGGCTACACCTTC
CDR3 protein: CASSTPRVDRNYGYTF

V gene: TRBV4-1
J gene: TRBJ1-1
D gene: TRBD1
clone size: NA
CDR3 length: 16
CDR3 DNA: TGCGCCAGCAGCCAAGTTGGGACAGGTAGGAACACTGAAGCTTTCTTT
CDR3 protein: CASSQVGTGRNTEAFF

V gene: TRBV9
J gene: TRBJ2-3
D gene: TRBD2
clone size: once
CDR3 length: 15
CDR3 DNA: TGTGCCAGCAGCGCAAGCGGGGAGCCCACAGATACGCAGTATTTT
CDR3 protein: CASSASGEPTDTQYF

V gene: TRBV5-8
J gene: TRBJ2-2
D gene: NA
clone size: once
CDR3 length: 16
CDR3 DNA: TGTGCCAGCAGCTCGTGGATAGACGGAGACACCGGGGAGCTGTTTTTT
CDR3 protein: CASSSWIDGDTGELFF

V gene: TRBV11-2
J gene: TRBJ1-6
D gene: TRBD1
clone size: NA
CDR3 length: 15
CDR3 DNA: TGTGCCAGCAGGCGACCGGGACAGGGCGCGTCACCCCTCCACTTT
CDR3 protein: CASRRPGQGASPLHF

V gene: TRBV27
J gene: TRBJ2-7
D gene: TRBD2
clone size: NA
CDR3 length: 16
CDR3 DNA: TGTGCCAGCAGTTACGCCTTCGCGGGAGGGCTTTACGAGCAGTACTTC
CDR3 protein: CASSYAFAGGLYEQYF

V gene: TRBV10-2
J gene: TRBJ2-1
D gene: NA
clone size: NA
CDR3 length: 13
CDR3 DNA: NA
CDR3 protein: CASILASGNEQFF

V gene: TRBV28
J gene: TRBJ2-7
D gene: NA
clone size: once
CDR3 length: 13
CDR3 DNA: TGTGCCAGCAGACCTCCCTCGGGGTACGAGCAGTACTTC
CDR3 protein: CASRPPSGYEQYF

V gene: TRBV25-1
J gene: TRBJ1-1
D gene: NA
clone size: NA
CDR3 length: 14
CDR3 DNA: TGTGCCAGCAGTGAAACGGGGGGCCACACTGAAGCTTTCTTT
CDR3 protein: CASSETGGHTEAFF

V gene: TRBV18
J gene: TRBJ2-5
D gene: TRBD2
clone size: NA
CDR3 length: 15
CDR3 DNA: TGTGCCAGCTCACCACCCAAAGCGGGAGCAGAGACCCAGTACTTC
CDR3 protein: CASSPPKAGAETQYF

V gene: TRBV20-1
J gene: TRBJ2-1
D gene: NA
clone size: NA
CDR3 length: 11
CDR3 DNA: TGCAGTTTTCCTCAGGGGCGCGAGCAGTTCTTC
CDR3 protein: CSFPQGREQFF

V gene: TRBV27
J gene: TRBJ1-1
D gene: NA
clone size: NA
CDR3 length: 15
CDR3 DNA: TGTGCCAGCAGATATGGACAGCTCATGAACACTGAAGCTTTCTTT
CDR3 protein: CASRYGQLMNTEAFF

V gene: TRBV5-1
J gene: TRBJ2-7
D gene: NA
clone size: NA
CDR3 length: 8
CDR3 DNA: TGCGCCAGCGAGGGTCAGTACTTC
CDR3 protein: CASEGQYF

V gene: TRBV10-2
J gene: TRBJ2-1
D gene: NA
clone size: NA
CDR3 length: 16
CDR3 DNA: TGCGCCAGCGGAGAGGGCGGCTATGCATCCTACAATGAGCAGTTCTTC
CDR3 protein: CASGEGGYASYNEQFF

V gene: TRBV7-8
J gene: TRBJ2-5
D gene: TRBD2
clone size: few
CDR3 length: 14
CDR3 DNA: TGTGCCAGCAGCTTTGGGGGGGATTTAGAGACCCAGTACTTC
CDR3 protein: CASSFGGDLETQYF

V gene: TRBV6-1
J gene: TRBJ2-2
D gene: NA
clone size: NA
CDR3 length: 13
CDR3 DNA: TGTGCCAGCAGTGAAGGAGGAGCCGGGGAGCTGTTTTTT
CDR3 protein: CASSEGGAGELFF

V gene: TRBV7-8
J gene: TRBJ2-1
D gene: NA
clone size: NA
CDR3 length: 13
CDR3 DNA: TGTGCCAGCAGCTTAGCGACGGGTAATGAGCAGTTCTTC
CDR3 protein: CASSLATGNEQFF

V gene: TRBV7-2
J gene: TRBJ2-7
D gene: TRBD1
clone size: few
CDR3 length: 16
CDR3 DNA: TGTGCCAGCAGCTTAGCGCAACGGGACAGTCGCTACGAGCAGTACTTC
CDR3 protein: CASSLAQRDSRYEQYF

V gene: TRBV30
J gene: TRBJ2-3
D gene: TRBD2
clone size: NA
CDR3 length: 17
CDR3 DNA: TGTGCCTGGAGTATAAGTAGGACTAGCGGGGGTCCAGATACGCAGTATTTT
CDR3 protein: CAWSISRTSGGPDTQYF

V gene: TRBV4-1
J gene: TRBJ1-1
D gene: TRBD1
clone size: NA
CDR3 length: 13
CDR3 DNA: TGCGCCAGCAGCCAAGAGGGGACAGTTTCAACTTTCTTT
CDR3 protein: CASSQEGTVSTFF